A selection of T cell receptor beta chains follows, all from one sample in a study of T-cell memory formation after mild COVID-19. TCRdb ran MiXCR on the 5' RACE reads and lists one entry per CDR3 protein. The sample holds roughly 150,000 distinct CDR3 sequences, over 10% seen once. The sequenced material came from PBMCs or a T cell subset sorted from them (not recorded which). These receptors originate from a man between 18 and 29 years old who had mild COVID-19 (a few samples of this study predate the infection). Cell type and time point are not known. Both conserved end residues are part of each CDR3. Each record gives: CDR3 protein, CDR3 DNA, clone size, D gene, J gene, V gene. D genes are given only for firm matches. Clone size, where shown, is once, few, many, or a class for clones that have expanded.

CDR3aa: CSARDPGRYNEQFF
CDR3nt: TGCAGTGCTAGAGATCCGGGGCGTTACAATGAGCAGTTCTTC
abundance: few
d_gene: .
j_gene: TRBJ2-1
v_gene: TRBV20-1

CDR3aa: CAISRGTGGGNEQFF
CDR3nt: TGTGCCATCTCAAGGGGGACAGGGGGCGGGAATGAGCAGTTCTTC
abundance: many
d_gene: TRBD1
j_gene: TRBJ2-1
v_gene: TRBV6-6

CDR3aa: CASSLPGADGYTF
CDR3nt: TGCGCCAGCAGCTTGCCAGGGGCGGACGGCTACACCTTC
abundance: .
d_gene: .
j_gene: TRBJ1-2
v_gene: TRBV5-1

CDR3aa: CATVGDQETQYF
CDR3nt: TGTGCCACCGTAGGGGACCAAGAGACCCAGTACTTC
abundance: .
d_gene: .
j_gene: TRBJ2-5
v_gene: TRBV27

CDR3aa: CASSFWAQGTGELFF
CDR3nt: TGTGCCAGCAGTTTCTGGGCACAGGGCACCGGGGAGCTGTTTTTT
abundance: .
d_gene: .
j_gene: TRBJ2-2
v_gene: TRBV6-2/TRBV6-3

CDR3aa: CASSLPIGNTGELFF
CDR3nt: TGCGCCAGCAGCTTGCCGATCGGGAACACCGGGGAGCTGTTTTTT
abundance: .
d_gene: .
j_gene: TRBJ2-2
v_gene: TRBV5-1

CDR3aa: CASSLVVLGNTEAFF
CDR3nt: TGTGCCAGCAGCTTGGTGGTATTGGGGAACACTGAAGCTTTCTTT
abundance: .
d_gene: .
j_gene: TRBJ1-1
v_gene: TRBV5-6

CDR3aa: CASSELAGGSDTQYF
CDR3nt: TGCGCCAGCAGCGAACTAGCGGGGGGATCAGATACGCAGTATTTT
abundance: .
d_gene: TRBD2
j_gene: TRBJ2-3
v_gene: TRBV5-1

CDR3aa: CASRREQALYGYTF
CDR3nt: TGTGCCAGCAGGCGGGAACAGGCCCTCTATGGCTACACCTTC
abundance: .
d_gene: .
j_gene: TRBJ1-2
v_gene: TRBV6-1

CDR3aa: CSAVRLGTQYF
CDR3nt: TGCAGTGCCGTTCGACTAGGAACGCAGTATTTT
abundance: few
d_gene: .
j_gene: TRBJ2-3
v_gene: TRBV20-1

CDR3aa: CSAPINYGYTF
CDR3nt: TGCAGTGCTCCTATTAACTATGGCTACACCTTC
abundance: .
d_gene: .
j_gene: TRBJ1-2
v_gene: TRBV20-1

CDR3aa: CASSQVVLNSPLHF
CDR3nt: TGTGCCAGCAGCCAAGTTGTGCTTAATTCACCCCTCCACTTT
abundance: .
d_gene: .
j_gene: TRBJ1-6
v_gene: TRBV3-1

CDR3aa: CASLAGIQETQYF
CDR3nt: TGTGCCAGCTTAGCAGGGATCCAAGAGACCCAGTACTTC
abundance: few
d_gene: .
j_gene: TRBJ2-5
v_gene: TRBV6-2/TRBV6-3

CDR3aa: CASSQPPTALRTNYGYTF
CDR3nt: TGTGCCAGCAGCCAACCGCCTACAGCCTTGAGAACTAACTATGGCTACACCTTC
abundance: few
d_gene: .
j_gene: TRBJ1-2
v_gene: TRBV16

CDR3aa: CASSFRPAGIETQYF
CDR3nt: TGTGCCAGCAGCTTCCGACCAGCGGGGATAGAGACCCAGTACTTC
abundance: few
d_gene: TRBD2
j_gene: TRBJ2-5
v_gene: TRBV7-2

CDR3aa: CASSHSTWGTGELFF
CDR3nt: TGCGCCAGCAGCCATTCGACTTGGGGGACCGGGGAGCTGTTTTTT
abundance: .
d_gene: .
j_gene: TRBJ2-2
v_gene: TRBV4-3

CDR3aa: CASSSRPYSNQPQHF
CDR3nt: TGTGCCAGCAGCTCCCGGCCTTATAGCAATCAGCCCCAGCATTTT
abundance: few
d_gene: .
j_gene: TRBJ1-5
v_gene: TRBV7-2

CDR3aa: CASSLGGVRTEAFF
CDR3nt: TGTGCCAGCAGTTTAGGAGGGGTGAGAACTGAAGCTTTCTTT
abundance: many
d_gene: .
j_gene: TRBJ1-1
v_gene: TRBV28

CDR3aa: CASSWGTSGGPSTDTQYF
CDR3nt: TGTGCCAGCAGCTGGGGGACTAGCGGGGGCCCGAGCACAGATACGCAGTATTTT
abundance: .
d_gene: TRBD2
j_gene: TRBJ2-3
v_gene: TRBV7-9

CDR3aa: CASSLGITSGNTIYF
CDR3nt: TGCGCCAGCAGCTTGGGGATTACCTCTGGAAACACCATATATTTT
abundance: many
d_gene: .
j_gene: TRBJ1-3
v_gene: TRBV5-1

CDR3aa: CASRLNTGGLADTQYF
CDR3nt: TGCGCCAGCAGACTGAACACGGGGGGGCTTGCAGATACGCAGTATTTT
abundance: few
d_gene: TRBD2
j_gene: TRBJ2-3
v_gene: TRBV5-1

CDR3aa: CASSLAHGEQGETQYF
CDR3nt: TGCGCCAGCAGCTTGGCCCATGGCGAACAGGGAGAGACCCAGTACTTC
abundance: .
d_gene: .
j_gene: TRBJ2-5
v_gene: TRBV5-1

CDR3aa: CSANKAGSWAETQYF
CDR3nt: TGCAGTGCAAACAAAGCAGGGAGTTGGGCAGAGACCCAGTACTTC
abundance: many
d_gene: .
j_gene: TRBJ2-5
v_gene: TRBV20-1

CDR3aa: CASSWQDGATDTQYF
CDR3nt: TGTGCCAGCAGTTGGCAAGACGGAGCCACAGATACGCAGTATTTT
abundance: .
d_gene: .
j_gene: TRBJ2-3
v_gene: TRBV6-5

CDR3aa: CASSLAPQGPGYTF
CDR3nt: TGTGCCAGCAGCTTAGCCCCCCAGGGCCCTGGCTACACCTTC
abundance: .
d_gene: .
j_gene: TRBJ1-2
v_gene: TRBV7-9

CDR3aa: CASSPGTDSYEQYF
CDR3nt: TGTGCCAGCTCACCCGGGACGGATTCCTACGAGCAGTACTTC
abundance: .
d_gene: .
j_gene: TRBJ2-7
v_gene: TRBV18

CDR3aa: CASSYRGGDTEAFF
CDR3nt: TGTGCCAGCAGTTACAGGGGTGGGGACACTGAAGCTTTCTTT
abundance: .
d_gene: TRBD1
j_gene: TRBJ1-1
v_gene: TRBV12-3/TRBV12-4

CDR3aa: CSARDQGTVYEQYF
CDR3nt: TGCAGTGCTAGAGATCAGGGTACCGTCTACGAGCAGTACTTC
abundance: .
d_gene: .
j_gene: TRBJ2-7
v_gene: TRBV20-1

CDR3aa: CASSLGWQGANIQYF
CDR3nt: TGTGCCAGCAGCTTAGGTTGGCAGGGAGCAAACATTCAGTACTTC
abundance: .
d_gene: .
j_gene: TRBJ2-4
v_gene: TRBV7-9

CDR3aa: CSASNYNEQFF
CDR3nt: TGCAGTGCTAGTAACTACAATGAGCAGTTCTTC
abundance: few
d_gene: .
j_gene: TRBJ2-1
v_gene: TRBV20-1

CDR3aa: CASSLLGTSSYNEQFF
CDR3nt: TGTGCCAGCAGCTTATTAGGAACGAGCTCCTACAATGAGCAGTTCTTC
abundance: medium-sized
d_gene: .
j_gene: TRBJ2-1
v_gene: TRBV7-2

CDR3aa: CASRDRADTQYF
CDR3nt: TGTGCCAGCAGGGACAGGGCCGATACGCAGTATTTT
abundance: many
d_gene: TRBD1
j_gene: TRBJ2-3
v_gene: TRBV6-5

CDR3aa: CASSYSGYQGETQYF
CDR3nt: TGTGCCAGCAGTTACTCGGGTTATCAGGGGGAGACCCAGTACTTC
abundance: .
d_gene: .
j_gene: TRBJ2-5
v_gene: TRBV6-5

CDR3aa: CASSHTGGLTEAFF
CDR3nt: TGTGCCAGCAGCCACACAGGGGGGTTGACTGAAGCTTTCTTT
abundance: few
d_gene: TRBD1
j_gene: TRBJ1-1
v_gene: TRBV3-1

CDR3aa: CASSPPSVLETQYF
CDR3nt: TGTGCCAGCTCACCACCATCGGTTTTAGAGACCCAGTACTTC
abundance: .
d_gene: .
j_gene: TRBJ2-5
v_gene: TRBV18

CDR3aa: CASSYFGTGHQPQHF
CDR3nt: TGTGCCAGCAGTTACTTCGGGACAGGGCATCAGCCCCAGCATTTT
abundance: many
d_gene: TRBD1
j_gene: TRBJ1-5
v_gene: TRBV6-2/TRBV6-3

CDR3aa: CASSLFGMSSYNSPLHF
CDR3nt: TGTGCCAGCAGCTTGTTCGGGATGAGCTCCTATAATTCACCCCTCCACTTT
abundance: many
d_gene: .
j_gene: TRBJ1-6
v_gene: TRBV5-6

CDR3aa: CASSRTAEAFF
CDR3nt: TGTGCCAGCAGCAGGACAGCTGAAGCTTTCTTT
abundance: .
d_gene: .
j_gene: TRBJ1-1
v_gene: TRBV7-9

CDR3aa: CASSLSHITGELFF
CDR3nt: TGTGCCAGCAGCCTATCTCATATCACCGGGGAGCTGTTTTTT
abundance: few
d_gene: .
j_gene: TRBJ2-2
v_gene: TRBV11-2

CDR3aa: CATSRGEFTGELFF
CDR3nt: TGTGCCACCAGCAGAGGCGAGTTCACCGGGGAGCTGTTTTTT
abundance: .
d_gene: .
j_gene: TRBJ2-2
v_gene: TRBV15

CDR3aa: CASSNRASTDTQYF
CDR3nt: TGTGCCAGTTCTAACAGGGCCAGCACAGATACGCAGTATTTT
abundance: few
d_gene: .
j_gene: TRBJ2-3
v_gene: TRBV19